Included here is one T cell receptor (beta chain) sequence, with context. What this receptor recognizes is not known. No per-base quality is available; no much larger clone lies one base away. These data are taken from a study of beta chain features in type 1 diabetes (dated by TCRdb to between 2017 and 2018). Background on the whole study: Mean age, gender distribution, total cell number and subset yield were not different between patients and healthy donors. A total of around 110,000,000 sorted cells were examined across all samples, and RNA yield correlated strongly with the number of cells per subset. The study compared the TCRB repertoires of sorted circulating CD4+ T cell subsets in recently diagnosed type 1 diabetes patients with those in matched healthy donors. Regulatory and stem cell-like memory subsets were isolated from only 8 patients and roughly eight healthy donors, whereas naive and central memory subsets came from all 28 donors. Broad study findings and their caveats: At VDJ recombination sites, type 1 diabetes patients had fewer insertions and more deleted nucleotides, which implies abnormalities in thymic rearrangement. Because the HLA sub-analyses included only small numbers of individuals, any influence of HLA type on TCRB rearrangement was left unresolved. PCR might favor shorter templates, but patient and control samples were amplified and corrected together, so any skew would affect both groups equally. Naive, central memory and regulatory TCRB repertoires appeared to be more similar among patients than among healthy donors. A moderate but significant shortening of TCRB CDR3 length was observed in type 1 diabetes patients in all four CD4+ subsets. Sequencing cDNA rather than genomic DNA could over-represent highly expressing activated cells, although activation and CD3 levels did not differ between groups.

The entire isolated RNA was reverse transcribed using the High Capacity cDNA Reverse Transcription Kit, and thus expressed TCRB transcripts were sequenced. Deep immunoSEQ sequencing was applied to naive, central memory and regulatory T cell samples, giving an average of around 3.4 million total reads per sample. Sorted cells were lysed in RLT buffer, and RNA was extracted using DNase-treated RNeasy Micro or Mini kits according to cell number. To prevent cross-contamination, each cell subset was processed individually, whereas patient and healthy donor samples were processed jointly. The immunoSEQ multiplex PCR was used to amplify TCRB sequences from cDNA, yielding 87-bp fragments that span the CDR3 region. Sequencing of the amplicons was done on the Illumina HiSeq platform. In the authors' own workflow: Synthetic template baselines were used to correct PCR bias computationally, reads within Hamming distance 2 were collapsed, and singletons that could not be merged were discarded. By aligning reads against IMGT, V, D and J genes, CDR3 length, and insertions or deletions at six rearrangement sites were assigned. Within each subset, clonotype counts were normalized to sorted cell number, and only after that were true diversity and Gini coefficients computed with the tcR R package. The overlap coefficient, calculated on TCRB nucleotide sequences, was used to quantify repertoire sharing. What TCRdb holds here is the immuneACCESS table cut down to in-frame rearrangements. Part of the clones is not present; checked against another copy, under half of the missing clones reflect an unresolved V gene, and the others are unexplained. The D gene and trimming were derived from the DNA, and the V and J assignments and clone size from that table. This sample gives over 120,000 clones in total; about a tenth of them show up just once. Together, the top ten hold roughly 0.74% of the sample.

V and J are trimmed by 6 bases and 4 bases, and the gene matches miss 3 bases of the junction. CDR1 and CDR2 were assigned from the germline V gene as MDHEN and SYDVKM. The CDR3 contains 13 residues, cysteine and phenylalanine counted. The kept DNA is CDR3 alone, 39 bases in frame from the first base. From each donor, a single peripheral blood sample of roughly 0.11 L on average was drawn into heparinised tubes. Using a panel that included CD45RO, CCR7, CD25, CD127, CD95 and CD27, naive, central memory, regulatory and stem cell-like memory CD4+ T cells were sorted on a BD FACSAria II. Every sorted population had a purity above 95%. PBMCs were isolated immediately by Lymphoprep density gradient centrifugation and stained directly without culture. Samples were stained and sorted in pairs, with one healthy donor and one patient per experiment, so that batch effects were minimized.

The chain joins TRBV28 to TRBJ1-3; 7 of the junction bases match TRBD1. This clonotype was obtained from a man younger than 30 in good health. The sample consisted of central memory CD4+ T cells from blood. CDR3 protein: CASSTGVGNTIYF. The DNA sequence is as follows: TGTGCCAGCAGCACAGGGGTAGGAAACACCATATATTTT.